The clone carrying this T cell receptor beta chain showed up just a few times. With 5 bases clipped from V and 5 bases from J, the junction kept 9 bases outside the gene matches. CDR3 size: 16 residues. Germline V CDR1 and CDR2: SQVTM, ANQGSEA. MiXCR was run by TCRdb on the RT-PCR reads, yielding one entry per CDR3 protein. The sample lists more than 550,000 distinct CDR3 sequences; 11% to 15% were seen once. The rearrangement joins TRBV29-1 to TRBJ2-1, with 13 bases fitting TRBD2. This TCR was recovered from a female donor in good health, serving as a healthy control. The sample comprised memory CD4+ T cells from blood. This chain's CDR3 is CSVCRGLAGFNNEQFF. In DNA form, the CDR3 reads TGCAGCGTTTGTCGGGGACTAGCGGGATTTAACAATGAGCAGTTCTTC.